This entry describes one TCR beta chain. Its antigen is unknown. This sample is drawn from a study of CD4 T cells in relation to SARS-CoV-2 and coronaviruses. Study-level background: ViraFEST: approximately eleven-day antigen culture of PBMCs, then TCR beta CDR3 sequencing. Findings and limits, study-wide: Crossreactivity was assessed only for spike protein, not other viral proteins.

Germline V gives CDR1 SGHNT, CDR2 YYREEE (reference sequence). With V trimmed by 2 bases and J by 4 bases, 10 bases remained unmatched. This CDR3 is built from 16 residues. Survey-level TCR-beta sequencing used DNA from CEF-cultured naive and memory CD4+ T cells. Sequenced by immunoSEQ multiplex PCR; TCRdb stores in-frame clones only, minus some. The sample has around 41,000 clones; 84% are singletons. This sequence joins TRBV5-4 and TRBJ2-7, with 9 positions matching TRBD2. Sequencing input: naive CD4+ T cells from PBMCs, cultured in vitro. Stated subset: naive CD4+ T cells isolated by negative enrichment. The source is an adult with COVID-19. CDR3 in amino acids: CASSFGPTSGTYEQYF. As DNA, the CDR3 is TGTGCCAGCAGCTTTGGCCCGACTAGCGGTACGTACGAGCAGTACTTC.